This T cell receptor beta chain was sequenced during a study of CD8 T cells in Susac syndrome. As to this clonotype: The target antigen is unknown.

Findings and limits, study-wide: Susac syndrome CD4+ T cell repertoires showed no clonal expansion.

Random hexamers served to reverse transcribe roughly 0.45 to 1 ug RNA. By means of immunoSEQ multiplex PCR, TCR beta CDR3 spanning 54 Vbeta and 13 Jbeta underwent amplification. Each CDR3 protein gets one entry after TCRdb re-called the immunoSEQ multiplex PCR reads with MiXCR. The sample yields roughly 150,000 distinct CDR3 sequences, approximately 96% seen once. Germline loops: CDR1 KGHDR, CDR2 SFDVKD. The CDR3 contains 14 residues. Trimming took 4 bases from V and 6 from J, leaving 13 bases between them. The V gene is TRBV24-1, the J gene TRBJ2-3; perhaps TRBD2 as D (5 bases). The clonotype comes from a human donor with Susac syndrome. Sequencing input: CD4+ T cells from PBMCs. CDR3 nucleotide sequence: TGTGCCACCAGTGACACTATAGCGACCGATACGCAGTATTTT. Translation gives CATSDTIATDTQYF.